The clone carrying this TCR beta chain came up a few times. The antigen is undetermined. This table comes from immunoSEQ multiplex PCR, and its TCRdb copy is limited to in-frame clones, with some not included. The table lists 250,000 to 300,000 clones, about 86% of them singletons. The study drew the donors from its approximately 110-subject validation cohort, separate from the roughly 700-subject first cohort. This sample was taken from a study of cytomegalovirus exposure and HLA in healthy donors. Whole-study results and caveats: The classifier reportedly diagnosed cytomegalovirus status with high sensitivity and specificity. The investigators catalogued 180 or so TCR beta chains as cytomegalovirus-associated. Most sequenced TCRs were rare (though some public TCRs occurred in many donors).

This receptor was identified in a woman between 18 and 29 years old in good health and CMV-seronegative. The sequenced sample was PBMCs.

CDR3 region: CAWTGTYNEQFF. In nucleotides, the CDR3 is TGTGCCTGGACCGGGACTTACAATGAGCAGTTCTTC. The V gene is TRBV30, the J gene TRBJ2-1; D may be TRBD2 (6 bases). Germline V gene sequence: CDR1 GTSNPN, CDR2 SVGIG (reference sequence). Trimming shortened V by 4 bases and J by 4 bases, and 8 bases separated the two germline ends. The CDR3 extends over 12 amino acids.